This passage covers 22 T cell receptor beta chains from one sample sequenced in a study of metastatic and nonmetastatic thyroid tumors. TCRdb re-analyzed the PCR reads through MiXCR. This sample has 15,000 to 20,000 clones; less than 20% occur once, and the top ten carry around 15%. Patients had received no treatment of any kind before thyroid surgery. Sequencing input: blood. The source is a female donor with papillary thyroid cancer or a benign thyroid nodule (not recorded which). Some clones in this sample may be carry-over from other donors' samples.

This clone was seen ten or more times. The chain joins TRBV7-6 to TRBJ1-1; D is unclear. V was trimmed by 2 bases and J by 1 base, leaving 8 bases between them. The CDR3 is 14 residues long. From germline, CDR1 is SGHVS and CDR2 FNYEAQ. Written as DNA, the CDR3 is TGTGCCAGCAGCTTACAGGTCGCGAACACTGAAGCTTTCTTT. It specifies CASSLQVANTEAFF.

This clone was detected many times. The chain joins TRBV29-1 to TRBJ2-7, with TRBD1 matching over 9 bases. J was trimmed by 5 bases and V by 4 bases; bases with no gene match: 15. The CDR3 contains 16 residues. Germline CDR1 and CDR2: SQVTM and ANQGSEA. The CDR3 region has the DNA TGCAGCGTTGTATGGGCGGGACAGGGCCTTACTAACGAGCAGTACTTC. Amino acids: CSVVWAGQGLTNEQYF.

The chain recombines TRBV20-1 with TRBJ2-3, with TRBD1 matching 9 bases. CDR3 length equals 17 residues. Per the germline V gene, CDR1 is DFQATT and CDR2 is SNEGSKA (reference sequence). Trimming took 4 bases from V and 1 from J; bases not matched to a gene: 12. The CDR3 DNA sequence: TGCAGTGCTACGACAGGGGGTAGCGCGTTTGGCACAGATACGCAGTATTTT. Translating it yields CSATTGGSAFGTDTQYF.

By share, this clone ranks as medium-sized. The chain combines TRBV6-1 with TRBJ1-2; 8 positions match TRBD1. Per germline, CDR1 MNHNS and CDR2 SASEGT. The CDR3 runs 15 residues. J was trimmed by 4 bases and V by 0 bases; bases with no gene match: 4. This CDR3 reads CASSEAAGGAYGYTF. As DNA, the CDR3 is TGTGCCAGCAGTGAAGCGGCAGGGGGCGCCTATGGCTACACCTTC.

This clone has ten or more counts. The rearrangement joins TRBV6-1 to TRBJ2-1, with D unresolved. CDR1 and CDR2 (germline): MNHNS, SASEGT. The CDR3 has 12 residues. V lost 5 bases and J lost 8, with 10 bases in between. CDR3 amino acids: CASSSPGDEQFF. The CDR3 DNA is TGTGCCAGCAGTTCACCTGGGGATGAGCAGTTCTTC.

Relative to its sample, this clone is medium-sized. V usage is TRBV6-5 and J usage is TRBJ2-7; D might be TRBD1 (6 bases). Deletions cut 3 bases from V and 1 base from J, with 10 bases between. The CDR3 runs 14 residues. CDR1 and CDR2 (germline): MNHEY, SVGAGI. The CDR3 sequence is CASSYGRGSYEQYF. CDR3 in DNA: TGTGCCAGCAGTTATGGCAGGGGATCCTACGAGCAGTACTTC.

This clone was recorded many times. Being one base from a much bigger clone, this may be a read error. The V gene is TRBV27, the J gene TRBJ1-1; D possibly corresponds to TRBD1 (5 bases). Germline V gene data show CDR1 as MNHEY and CDR2 as SMNVEV (reference sequence). This CDR3 is 14 amino acids long. CDR3 coding DNA: TGTGCCCGTAACTTGGGACCGCGGAACACTGGAGCTTTCTTT. Protein product: CARNLGPRNTGAFF.

The chain combines TRBV15 with TRBJ1-2, with D unresolved. The CDR3 spans 15 residues. Trimming shortened V by 1 base and J by 5 bases, and 14 bases separated the two germline ends. CDR1 and CDR2 (germline): LNHNV, YYDKDF (reference sequence). This CDR3 is CATSRGWTLAYGYTF. The CDR3 DNA reads as TGTGCCACCAGCAGAGGGTGGACGTTAGCATATGGCTACACCTTC. The whole variable domain, remainder taken from reference TRBV15 and TRBJ1-2, is DAMVIQNPRYQVTQFGKPVTLSCSQTLNHNVMYWYQQKSSQAPKLLFHYYDKDFNNEADTPDNFQSRRPNTSFCFLDIRSPGLGDTAMYLCATSRGWTLAYGYTFGSGTRLTVV.

Sample share makes this clone medium-sized. This chain uses TRBV2 with TRBJ1-2; 8 bases map to TRBD1. This CDR3 comprises 12 residues. The ends lost 6 bases at V and 4 bases at J; junction bases unmatched: 1. Per the germline V gene, CDR1 is SNHLY and CDR2 is FYNNEI. This chain's CDR3 is CASRGQVYGYTF. The CDR3 nucleotides are TGTGCCAGCAGGGGACAGGTCTATGGCTACACCTTC.

This clone was seen at least ten times. This sequence joins TRBV6-1 and TRBJ1-1; D unresolved. V shed 5 bases and J shed 4 bases, with 20 bases lying between them. Germline CDR1 MNHNS, CDR2 SASEGT. The CDR3 extends over 16 amino acids. The CDR3 DNA reads as TGTGCCAGCAGTAAGACCGCCGGCAGGAGCAGCACTGAAGCTTTCTTT. The encoded protein is CASSKTAGRSSTEAFF.

In nucleotides, the CDR3 is TGTGCCAGCAGTTATTCCGCTTACGAGCAGTACTTC. Amino acids: CASSYSAYEQYF. The chain has TRBV6-2 or TRBV6-3 and TRBJ2-7; no reliable D call. The CDR3 is 12 residues long. Germline V gives CDR1 MNHEY, CDR2 SVGEGT. V lost 3 bases, J lost 4 bases, and 7 bases lay in between.

This clone has ten or more counts. V gene TRBV7-9 combines with J gene TRBJ1-6, with 9 bases that match TRBD1. Germline V gives CDR1 SEHNR, CDR2 FQNEAQ (reference sequence). Trimming took 5 bases from V and 13 from J; bases not matched to a gene: 12. There are 15 residues in the CDR3. The chain's CDR3 is CASSPPGQGQGPLHF. Written as DNA, the CDR3 is TGTGCCAGCAGCCCCCCGGGACAGGGCCAGGGGCCCCTCCACTTT.

This chain joins TRBV6-2 or TRBV6-3 and TRBJ2-2, with TRBD1 matching over 7 bases. V lost 6 bases and J lost 1; bases outside the gene matches: 5. The CDR3 has 15 amino acids. Germline CDR1 is MNHEY and CDR2 is SVGEGT. CDR3 DNA sequence: TGTGCCAGCAGGAAACAGGGGTTGAACACCGGGGAGCTGTTTTTT. Translation gives CASRKQGLNTGELFF.

The rearrangement links TRBV11-2 to TRBJ2-3; D remains unclear. V lost 2 bases, J lost 10 bases, and 16 bases lay in between. CDR1 and CDR2 (germline): SGHAT, FQNNGV. The CDR3 has 14 residues. CDR3 amino acids: CASSLFGYGYAQYF. CDR3 nucleotide sequence: TGTGCCAGCAGCTTATTCGGATATGGATACGCGCAGTATTTT.

About this clone: This is likely a read error, given that the CDR3 carries no conserved phenylalanine or tryptophan at its end. The V and J genes are TRBV11-2 and TRBJ1-2; no clear D gene. The CDR3 extends over 16 amino acids. CDR1 and CDR2 from the germline V gene are SGHAT and FQNNGV. CDR3 sequence: CSSSPKLQPTSIGYTL. The DNA for the CDR3 is TGTTCCAGCAGCCCCAAGTTGCAGCCAACCTCTATTGGCTACACCCTC.

In DNA, the CDR3 is TGTGCCAGCAGCCGGGGACAGGGGACCGGGGAGCTGTTTTTT. Protein: CASSRGQGTGELFF. The chain combines TRBV11-2 with TRBJ2-2, with 10 positions matching TRBD1. Germline V lookup: CDR1 SGHAT, CDR2 FQNNGV. The trim removed 5 bases at V and 5 bases at J, leaving 2 bases unmatched. The CDR3 has 14 amino acids.

This clone was recorded many times. J is TRBJ1-3 and V is TRBV7-6; no clear D gene. This CDR3 region has 15 residues. Germline assignment: CDR1 SGHVS and CDR2 FNYEAQ. Trimming removed 1 base from V and 0 bases from J, with 7 bases in between. CDR3 in amino acids: CASSLVPASGNTIYF. In DNA form, the CDR3 reads TGTGCCAGCAGCTTAGTTCCGGCCTCTGGAAACACCATATATTTT.

The chain recombines TRBV19 with TRBJ2-3; D remains unclear. Germline V gives CDR1 LNHDA, CDR2 SQIVND (reference sequence). The length of the CDR3 is 13 residues. Trimming took 5 bases from V and 0 from J, leaving 6 bases between them. CDR3 sequence (DNA): TGTGCCAGTAGTGACGACAGCACAGATACGCAGTATTTT. It is translated as CASSDDSTDTQYF. Combining the CDR3 with reference TRBV19 and TRBJ2-3 gives the whole variable domain DGGITQSPKYLFRKEGQNVTLSCEQNLNHDAMYWYRQDPGQGLRLIYYSQIVNDFQKGDIAEGYSVSREKKESFPLTVTSAQKNPTAFYLCASSDDSTDTQYFGPGTRLTVL.

This clone was counted only a few times. Germline and junction disagree at one end, which may indicate a read error. V and J are TRBV28 and TRBJ1-5, with TRBD1 matching over 8 bases. Germline CDR1 and CDR2: MDHEN and SYDVKM. CDR3 size: 14 residues. CDR3 nucleotide sequence: TGTGTCAGCAGTTCCAGACAGGGGAATCAGCCCCTGCATTTT. Encoded protein: CVSSSRQGNQPLHF.

In its sample, this clone was seen many times. The genes are TRBV20-1 and TRBJ2-6; no reliable D call. Germline V gives CDR1 DFQATT, CDR2 SNEGSKA (reference sequence). This CDR3 is 16 amino acids long. Trimming left V 3 bases short and J 0 bases short, with 12 bases between. CDR3 nucleotide sequence: TGCAGTGCTAGTCCGCCCCGGGTCTCTGGGGCCAACGTCCTGACTTTC. Protein: CSASPPRVSGANVLTF.

The sample holds a few counts of this clone. The CDR3 does not end in the conserved phenylalanine or tryptophan, so this is likely a read error. V is TRBV6-5 and J is TRBJ2-7, with 11 positions matching TRBD2. Germline V gene data show CDR1 as MNHEY and CDR2 as SVGAGI. There are 17 residues in the CDR3. As DNA, the CDR3 is TGTGTCAGCAGTTACTCGGTACTAGCGGGAGTATCTTTCGAGCAGTACTCC. Residues: CVSSYSVLAGVSFEQYS.

Details on this clone: A much larger clone is a single base away; this may be a read error. V is TRBV6-1 and J is TRBJ1-5; weak D call: TRBD1 (6 bases). The CDR3 extends over 14 amino acids. CDR1 and CDR2 (germline): MNHNS, SASEGT. CDR3 nucleotides: TGTGCCTGCAGAGCCCAGGGGACCAATCAGCCCCAGCATTTT. This encodes CACRAQGTNQPQHF.